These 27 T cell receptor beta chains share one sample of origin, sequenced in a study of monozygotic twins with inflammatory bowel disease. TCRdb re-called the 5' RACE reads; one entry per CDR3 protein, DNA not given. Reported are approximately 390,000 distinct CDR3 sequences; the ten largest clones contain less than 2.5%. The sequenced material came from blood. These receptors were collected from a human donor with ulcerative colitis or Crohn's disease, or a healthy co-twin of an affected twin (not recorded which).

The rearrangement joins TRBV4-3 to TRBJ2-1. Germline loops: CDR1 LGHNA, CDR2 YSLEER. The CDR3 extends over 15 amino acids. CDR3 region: CASSQSPQLYNEQFF.

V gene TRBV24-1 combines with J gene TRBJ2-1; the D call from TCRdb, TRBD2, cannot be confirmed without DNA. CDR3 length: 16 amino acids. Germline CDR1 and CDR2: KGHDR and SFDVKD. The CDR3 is CATSDTSGRAAHEQFF.

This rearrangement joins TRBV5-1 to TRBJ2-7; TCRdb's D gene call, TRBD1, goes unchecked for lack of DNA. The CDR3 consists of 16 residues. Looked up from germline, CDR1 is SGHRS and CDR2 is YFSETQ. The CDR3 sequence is CASSPSVQGSDYEQYF. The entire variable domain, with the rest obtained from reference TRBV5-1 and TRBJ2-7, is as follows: KAGVTQTPRYLIKTRGQQVTLSCSPISGHRSVSWYQQTPGQGLQFLFEYFSETQRNKGNFPGRFSGRQFSNSRSEMNVSTLELGDSALYLCASSPSVQGSDYEQYFGPGTRLTVT.

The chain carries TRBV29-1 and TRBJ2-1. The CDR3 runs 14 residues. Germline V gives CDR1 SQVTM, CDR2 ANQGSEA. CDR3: CSVRQTLSYNEQFF.

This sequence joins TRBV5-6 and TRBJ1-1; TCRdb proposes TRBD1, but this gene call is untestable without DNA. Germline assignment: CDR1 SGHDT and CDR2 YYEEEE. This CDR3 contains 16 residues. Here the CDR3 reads CASSPRDRGMNTEAFF.

The CDR3 region is CSARSQGQETQYF. The J gene is TRBJ2-5, the V gene TRBV20-1; TCRdb's D call of TRBD1 is untestable without DNA. CDR3 size: 13 residues. Germline CDR1 is DFQATT and CDR2 is SNEGSKA (reference sequence).

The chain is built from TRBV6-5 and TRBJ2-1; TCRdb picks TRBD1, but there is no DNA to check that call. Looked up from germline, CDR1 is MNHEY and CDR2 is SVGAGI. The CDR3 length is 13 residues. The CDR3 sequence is CASSRGVVGEQFF.

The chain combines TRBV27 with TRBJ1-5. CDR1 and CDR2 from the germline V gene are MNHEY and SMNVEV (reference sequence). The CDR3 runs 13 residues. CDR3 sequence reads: CASGYNSNQPQHF.

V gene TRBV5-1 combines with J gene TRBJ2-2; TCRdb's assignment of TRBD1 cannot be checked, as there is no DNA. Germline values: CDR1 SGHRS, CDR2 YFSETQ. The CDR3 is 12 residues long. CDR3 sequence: CASRRDRGELFF.

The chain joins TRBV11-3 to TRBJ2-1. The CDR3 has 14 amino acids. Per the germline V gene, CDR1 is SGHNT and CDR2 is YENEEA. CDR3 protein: CASSLLGVRGEQFF.

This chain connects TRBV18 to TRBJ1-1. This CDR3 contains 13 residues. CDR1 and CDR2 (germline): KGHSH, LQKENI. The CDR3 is CASSPDMNTEAFF.

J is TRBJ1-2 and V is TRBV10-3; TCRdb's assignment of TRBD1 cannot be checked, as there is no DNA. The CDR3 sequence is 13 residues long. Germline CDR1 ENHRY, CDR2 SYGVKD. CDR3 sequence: CATDGGGDYGYTF.

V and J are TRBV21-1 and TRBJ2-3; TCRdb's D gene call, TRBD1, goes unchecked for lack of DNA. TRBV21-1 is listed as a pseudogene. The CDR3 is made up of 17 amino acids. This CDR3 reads CASFPDQDRGGPDTQYF.

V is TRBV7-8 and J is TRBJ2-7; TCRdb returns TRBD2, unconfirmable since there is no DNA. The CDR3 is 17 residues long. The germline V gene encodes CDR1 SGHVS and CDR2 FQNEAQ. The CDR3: CASSLATLAESSYEQYF.

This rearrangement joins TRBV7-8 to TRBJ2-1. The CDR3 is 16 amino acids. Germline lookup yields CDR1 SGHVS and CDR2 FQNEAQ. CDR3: CASSLVRSQLNNEQFF. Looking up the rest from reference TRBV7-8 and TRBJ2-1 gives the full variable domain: GAGVSQSPRYKVAKRGQDVALRCDPISGHVSLFWYQQALGQGPEFLTYFQNEAQLDKSGLPSDRFFAERPEGSVSTLKIQRTQQEDSAVYLCASSLVRSQLNNEQFFGPGTRLTVL.

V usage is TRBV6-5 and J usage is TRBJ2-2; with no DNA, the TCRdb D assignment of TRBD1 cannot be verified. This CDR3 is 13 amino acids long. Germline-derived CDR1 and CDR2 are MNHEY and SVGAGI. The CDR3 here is CASSYSTGGELFF.

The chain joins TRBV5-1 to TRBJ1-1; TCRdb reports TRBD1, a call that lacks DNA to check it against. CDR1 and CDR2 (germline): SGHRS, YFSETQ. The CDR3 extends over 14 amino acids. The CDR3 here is CASSIQGWATEAFF.

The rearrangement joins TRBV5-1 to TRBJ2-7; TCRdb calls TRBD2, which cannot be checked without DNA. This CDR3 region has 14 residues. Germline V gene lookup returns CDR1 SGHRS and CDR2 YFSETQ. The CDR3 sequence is CASSLEVPYGEQYF. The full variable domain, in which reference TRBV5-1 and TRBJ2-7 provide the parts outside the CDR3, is KAGVTQTPRYLIKTRGQQVTLSCSPISGHRSVSWYQQTPGQGLQFLFEYFSETQRNKGNFPGRFSGRQFSNSRSEMNVSTLELGDSALYLCASSLEVPYGEQYFGPGTRLTVT.

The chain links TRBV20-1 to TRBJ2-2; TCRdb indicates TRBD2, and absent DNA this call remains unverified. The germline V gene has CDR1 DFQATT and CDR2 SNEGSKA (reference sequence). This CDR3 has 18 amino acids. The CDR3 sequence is CSARDPGLAGDHTGELFF.

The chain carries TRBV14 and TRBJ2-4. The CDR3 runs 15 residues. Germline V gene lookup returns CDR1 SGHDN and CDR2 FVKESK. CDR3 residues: CASSRNPTSMDIQYF.

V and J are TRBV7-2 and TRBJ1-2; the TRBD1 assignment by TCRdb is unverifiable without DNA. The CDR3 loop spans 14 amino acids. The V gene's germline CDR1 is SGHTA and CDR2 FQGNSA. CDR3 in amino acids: CASSDRNSNYGYTF. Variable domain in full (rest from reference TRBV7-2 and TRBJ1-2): GAGVSQSPSNKVTEKGKDVELRCDPISGHTALYWYRQSLGQGLEFLIYFQGNSAPDKSGLPSDRFSAERTGGSVSTLTIQRTQQEDSAVYLCASSDRNSNYGYTFGSGTRLTVV.

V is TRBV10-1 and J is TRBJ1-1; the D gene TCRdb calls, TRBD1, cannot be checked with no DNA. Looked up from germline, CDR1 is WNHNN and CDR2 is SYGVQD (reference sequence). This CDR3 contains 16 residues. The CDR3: CASSEGYQGASTEAFF.

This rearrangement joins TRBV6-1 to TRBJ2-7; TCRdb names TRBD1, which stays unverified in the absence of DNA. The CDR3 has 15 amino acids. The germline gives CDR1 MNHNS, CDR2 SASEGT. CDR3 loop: CASSRDTINSYEQYF.

CDR3 residues: CASMGGYQPQHF. The chain employs TRBV12-3 or TRBV12-4 and TRBJ1-5; TCRdb designates TRBD1, a call that cannot be tested without DNA. The CDR3 is 12 residues long.

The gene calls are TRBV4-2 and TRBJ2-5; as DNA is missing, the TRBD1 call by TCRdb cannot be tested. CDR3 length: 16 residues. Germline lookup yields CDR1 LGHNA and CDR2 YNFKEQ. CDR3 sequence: CASSQAGRGAQETQYF.

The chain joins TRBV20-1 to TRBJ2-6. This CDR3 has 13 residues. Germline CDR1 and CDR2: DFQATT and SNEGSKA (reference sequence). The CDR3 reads CSAQTSGANVLTF.

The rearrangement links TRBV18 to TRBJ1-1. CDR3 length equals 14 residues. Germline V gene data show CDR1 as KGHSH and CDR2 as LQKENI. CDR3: CASSPTSMNTEAFF.